The clone carrying this TCR beta chain was seen a few times. This CDR3 spans 13 amino acids. Trimming pared 8 bases from V and 1 base from J, leaving 11 bases between. Germline CDR1 reads MGHDK; CDR2 reads SYGVNS. Each CDR3 protein gets one entry after TCRdb re-called the 5' RACE reads with MiXCR. This table holds 600,000 to 700,000 distinct CDR3 sequences, 21% found once. This record comes from a study of identical twins. Separately, the same data were catalogued under a study of T cells expressing NK-cell markers.

The receptor comes from a woman under 30 in good health. This rearrangement joins TRBV25-1 to TRBJ2-5; D ambiguous. The sample consisted of PBMCs. The CDR3, as DNA: TGTGCCAGCTCCCGGATCCGCCAAGAGACCCAGTACTTC. Encoded protein: CASSRIRQETQYF.